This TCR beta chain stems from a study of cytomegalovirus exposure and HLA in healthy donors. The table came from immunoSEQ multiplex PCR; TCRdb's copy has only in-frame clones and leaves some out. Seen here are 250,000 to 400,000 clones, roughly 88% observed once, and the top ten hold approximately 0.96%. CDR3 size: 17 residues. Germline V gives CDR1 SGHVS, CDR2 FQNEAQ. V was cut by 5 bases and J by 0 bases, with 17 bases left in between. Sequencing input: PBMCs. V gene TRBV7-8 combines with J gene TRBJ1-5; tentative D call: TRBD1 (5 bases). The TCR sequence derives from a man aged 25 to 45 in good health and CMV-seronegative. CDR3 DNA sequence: TGTGCCAGCAGCCGCCAAACAGGAGATCTTAGCAATCAGCCCCAGCATTTT. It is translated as CASSRQTGDLSNQPQHF.